The 18 T cell receptor beta chains below all came from one sample that was sequenced in a study of cytomegalovirus exposure and HLA in healthy donors. 60 Vbeta and 13 Jbeta primers were used in PCR. The repertoire was sequenced with immunoSEQ multiplex PCR; TCRdb's copy has only in-frame clones and lacks some. Here the sample spans more than 140,000 clones, roughly 79% being singletons. The source material was PBMCs. These receptors originate from a male donor in good health and CMV-seronegative.

The chain couples TRBV7-6 to TRBJ1-4; D not resolved. The CDR3 spans 12 residues. Trimming stripped 1 base from V and 7 bases from J, with 4 bases between. Germline assignment: CDR1 SGHVS and CDR2 FNYEAQ. The CDR3 coding sequence is TGTGCCAGCAGCTTAGAGAGTGAAAAACTGTTTTTT. Amino acids: CASSLESEKLFF.

As concerns this clone: Other DNA sequences in this sample translate to the same CDR3. The J gene is TRBJ2-7, the V gene TRBV29-1, with 7 positions matching TRBD2. CDR3 length equals 11 residues. Unmatched junction bases numbered 3, after V lost 6 bases and J lost 4 bases. Germline lookup yields CDR1 SQVTM and CDR2 ANQGSEA. Here the CDR3 reads CSVGGFYEQYF. CDR3 nucleotide sequence: TGCAGCGTGGGGGGGTTTTACGAGCAGTACTTC.

To note about this clone: At one of its ends the junction is not consistent with the germline gene, which may arise from a read error. The rearrangement joins TRBV7-9 to TRBJ1-4; D is possibly TRBD1 (6 bases). CDR1 SEHNR and CDR2 FQNEAQ come from the germline V gene (reference sequence). This CDR3 has 17 residues. Here the CDR3 reads CSSSYLKTGFANEKLFF. Written as DNA, the CDR3 is TGTTCCAGCAGCTACCTAAAGACAGGATTTGCTAATGAAAAACTGTTTTTT.

This clone was counted once. The chain uses TRBV6-5 and TRBJ2-1; 9 nucleotides align to TRBD2. The J segment lost 4 bases and the V segment lost 6 bases, leaving 7 bases of the junction unmatched. The CDR3 spans 15 residues. Germline values: CDR1 MNHEY, CDR2 SVGAGI. This CDR3 is CASSLSGSPYNEQFF. CDR3 in DNA: TGTGCCAGCAGCCTTAGCGGGAGCCCGTACAATGAGCAGTTCTTC.

This clone was detected a few times. The chain carries TRBV6-5 and TRBJ1-1, with 8 bases fitting TRBD1. The V segment lost 4 bases and the J segment 5 bases; nucleotides outside the gene matches: 9. The CDR3 has 15 residues. Germline V gene sequence: CDR1 MNHEY, CDR2 SVGAGI. The CDR3 DNA follows: TGTGCCAGCAGTTTGGTTCAGGGGGCGAGGACTGAAGCTTTCTTT. Residues: CASSLVQGARTEAFF.

In its sample, this clone was seen a few times. The chain recombines TRBV29-1 with TRBJ1-1; 12 positions agree with TRBD1. V was clipped by 7 bases and J by 5 bases; unmatched bases: 5. This CDR3 has 13 residues. Germline assignment: CDR1 SQVTM and CDR2 ANQGSEA. The CDR3 protein is CSAGQGAWTEAFF. The CDR3 coding sequence is TGCAGCGCGGGACAGGGGGCTTGGACTGAAGCTTTCTTT.

Comment on this clone: At one end the junction does not follow the germline gene, possibly because of a read error. This chain connects TRBV7-9 to TRBJ1-2; D uncertain. Germline lookup yields CDR1 SEHNR and CDR2 FQNEAQ (reference sequence). The CDR3 is 8 amino acids. CDR3 DNA: TGTGCCAGCAGTCCTTCCGGCTTC. Amino acid sequence: CASSPSGF.

The V gene is TRBV5-6, the J gene TRBJ1-1, with no clear D. In germline, CDR1 is SGHDT, CDR2 YYEEEE. This CDR3 has 15 residues. The V and J ends lost 2 bases and 6 bases respectively, with 17 bases between them. CDR3 nucleotides: TGTGCCAGCAGCTTCAGACGGCCCCGCGGGGCTGAAGCTTTCTTT. The encoded protein is CASSFRRPRGAEAFF.

Only a few counts were recorded for this clone. The V and J genes are TRBV6-1 and TRBJ2-7; 10 nucleotides match TRBD1. J lost 6 bases, V lost 6 bases, and 8 bases had no gene match. This CDR3 is 14 amino acids long. Germline loops: CDR1 MNHNS, CDR2 SASEGT. CDR3 region: CASRTGGLLGEQYF. In nucleotides, the CDR3 is TGTGCCAGCAGGACAGGGGGCCTCCTTGGCGAGCAGTACTTC.

With regard to this clone: The junction departs from germline at one end; a sequencing error may be responsible. This chain joins TRBV7-9 and TRBJ2-7, with 12 bases matching TRBD1. This CDR3 has 15 amino acids. The germline gives CDR1 SEHNR, CDR2 FQNEAQ (reference sequence). The CDR3 here is CSSSEPGQGAVEQYF. CDR3 DNA sequence: TGTTCCAGCAGCGAACCGGGACAGGGGGCGGTTGAGCAGTACTTC.

This clone was detected only a few times. The CDR3 DNA sequence: TGTGCCTGGAGACGACAGAATAATTCACCCCTCCACTTT. Its protein is CAWRRQNNSPLHF. The chain recombines TRBV30 with TRBJ1-6; tentative D call: TRBD1 (5 bases). Germline V gives CDR1 GTSNPN, CDR2 SVGIG (reference sequence). This CDR3 comprises 13 residues. Trimming stripped 3 bases from V and 5 bases from J, with 8 bases between.

V gene TRBV6-5 combines with J gene TRBJ1-2; 8 bases match TRBD1. Trimming removed 0 bases from V and 8 bases from J; junction bases left unmatched: 2. The CDR3 consists of 13 residues. Germline CDR1 is MNHEY and CDR2 is SVGAGI. The CDR3 here is CASSYSTGVGYTF. For the CDR3, the DNA is TGTGCCAGCAGTTACTCGACAGGGGTCGGCTACACCTTC.

The CDR3 here is CASSSSDRKYEQYF. DNA for the CDR3: TGTGCCAGCAGCTCGTCGGACAGGAAATACGAGCAGTACTTC. This rearrangement joins TRBV11-3 to TRBJ2-5; 7 bases map to TRBD1. The tail of the sequence fits TRBJ2-7 better, so the J call may be wrong. In germline, CDR1 is SGHNT, CDR2 YENEEA. The CDR3 extends over 14 amino acids.

This sequence joins TRBV19 and TRBJ1-1; unclear D gene. The CDR3 covers 14 residues. V lost 1 base and J 1 base, leaving 7 bases between the germline ends. Germline V CDR1 and CDR2: LNHDA, SQIVND (reference sequence). CDR3 nucleotide sequence: TGTGCCAGTAGTATAGTTGACTGGAACACTGAAGCTTTCTTT. It is translated as CASSIVDWNTEAFF.

The rearrangement joins TRBV5-5 to TRBJ1-1; D gene uncertain. The ends were cut back, 3 bases at V and 5 bases at J, with 17 bases in the middle. This CDR3 is built from 15 residues. The germline V gene encodes CDR1 SGHKS and CDR2 YYEKEE (reference sequence). CDR3 in amino acids: CASSSRGGGGTEAFF. The CDR3, as DNA: TGTGCCAGCAGCTCCCGAGGTGGAGGAGGGACTGAAGCTTTCTTT.

This clone was found once. The rearrangement joins TRBV5-6 to TRBJ2-7, with 15 positions matching TRBD2. Germline V gene data show CDR1 as SGHDT and CDR2 as YYEEEE. V shed 6 bases, J shed 0 bases, and the junction held 10 bases outside the gene matches. The CDR3 spans 18 residues. Written as DNA, the CDR3 is TGTGCCAGCACCTGGACTAGCGGGAGGGCCGGGAGCTCCTACGAGCAGTACTTC. Protein product: CASTWTSGRAGSSYEQYF.

This clone turned up a few times. The V call is TRBV25-1, the J call TRBJ1-1, with 8 positions matching TRBD1. The V segment lost 10 bases and the J segment 3 bases; nucleotides outside the gene matches: 4. Per germline, CDR1 MGHDK and CDR2 SYGVNS. The CDR3 is 12 residues long. The CDR3 nucleotides read TGTGCCACCCGGACAGGGTACACTGAAGCTTTCTTT. Translation: CATRTGYTEAFF. Drawing the rest from reference TRBV25-1 and TRBJ1-1, the complete variable domain is EADIYQTPRYLVIGTGKKITLECSQTMGHDKMYWYQQDPGMELHLIHYSYGVNSTEKGDLSSESTVSRIRTEHFPLTLESARPSHTSQYLCATRTGYTEAFFGQGTRLTVV.

Points on this clone: Mismatch with germline at one junction end may stem from a read error. The rearrangement uses TRBV5-1 and TRBJ2-5, with 10 bases lining up with TRBD1. In germline, CDR1 is SGHRS, CDR2 YFSETQ. The length of the CDR3 is 17 residues. In DNA, the CDR3 is TGCGCCAGCAGTTTGGGGACAGGGGAGAGAGGTGGAGAGACCCAGTACTTC. Protein product: CASSLGTGERGGETQYF. The full variable domain, its missing parts supplied by reference TRBV5-1 and TRBJ2-5, is KAGVTQTPRYLIKTRGQQVTLSCSPISGHRSVSWYQQTPGQGLQFLFEYFSETQRNKGNFPGRFSGRQFSNSRSEMNVSTLELGDSALYLCASSLGTGERGGETQYFGPGTRLLVL.